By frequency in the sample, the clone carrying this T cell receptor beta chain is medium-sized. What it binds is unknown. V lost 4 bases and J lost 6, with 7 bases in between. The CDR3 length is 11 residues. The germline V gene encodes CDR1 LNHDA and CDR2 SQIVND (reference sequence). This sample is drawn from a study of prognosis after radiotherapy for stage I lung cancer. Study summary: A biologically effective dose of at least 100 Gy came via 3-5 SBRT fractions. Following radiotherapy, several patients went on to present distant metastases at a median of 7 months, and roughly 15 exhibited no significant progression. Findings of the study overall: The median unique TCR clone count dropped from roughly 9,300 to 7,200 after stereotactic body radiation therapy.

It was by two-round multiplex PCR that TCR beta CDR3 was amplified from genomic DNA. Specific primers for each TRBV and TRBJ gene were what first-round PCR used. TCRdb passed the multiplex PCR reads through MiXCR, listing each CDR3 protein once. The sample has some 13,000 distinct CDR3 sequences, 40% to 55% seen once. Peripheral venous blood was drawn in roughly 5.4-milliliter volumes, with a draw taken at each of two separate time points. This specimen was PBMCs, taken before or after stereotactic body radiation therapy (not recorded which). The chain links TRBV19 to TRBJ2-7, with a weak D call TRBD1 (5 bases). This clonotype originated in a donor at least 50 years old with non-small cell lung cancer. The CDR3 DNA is TGTGCCAGTAGTACAGGGTCCGAGCAGTACTTC. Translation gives CASSTGSEQYF.